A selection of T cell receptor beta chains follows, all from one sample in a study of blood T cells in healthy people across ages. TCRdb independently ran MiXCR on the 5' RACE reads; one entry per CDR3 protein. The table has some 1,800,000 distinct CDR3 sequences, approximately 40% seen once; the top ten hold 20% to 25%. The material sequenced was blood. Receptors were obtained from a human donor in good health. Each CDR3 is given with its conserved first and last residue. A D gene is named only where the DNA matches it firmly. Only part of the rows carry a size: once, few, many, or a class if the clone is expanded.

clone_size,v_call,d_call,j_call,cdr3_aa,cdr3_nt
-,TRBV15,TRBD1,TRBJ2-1,CATSPRAGGYNEQFF,TGTGCCACCAGCCCCCGGGCAGGGGGCTACAATGAGCAGTTCTTC
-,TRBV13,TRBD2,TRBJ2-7,CASSLGTSADEQYF,TGTGCCAGCAGCTTAGGAACTAGCGCCGACGAGCAGTACTTC
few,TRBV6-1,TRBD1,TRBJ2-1,CASIRLGGQGRHNEQFF,TGTGCCAGCATCAGACTCGGGGGACAGGGTCGGCACAATGAGCAGTTCTTC
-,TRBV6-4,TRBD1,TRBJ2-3,CASSDIRDSSTDTQYF,TGTGCCAGCAGCGACATCCGGGACAGTAGCACAGATACGCAGTATTTT
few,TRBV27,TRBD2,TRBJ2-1,CASSLRGTSATHNEQFF,TGTGCCAGCAGTTTGCGAGGGACTAGCGCCACCCACAATGAGCAGTTCTTC
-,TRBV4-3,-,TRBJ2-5,CASSLRGARGETQYF,TGCGCCAGCAGCCTGAGGGGGGCTAGGGGAGAGACCCAGTACTTC
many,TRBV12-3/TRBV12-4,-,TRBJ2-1,CASAADEQFF,TGTGCCAGCGCGGCAGATGAGCAGTTCTTC
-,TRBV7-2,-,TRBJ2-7,CASSLSQGEQYF,TGTGCCAGCAGCCTCTCCCAGGGGGAGCAGTACTTC
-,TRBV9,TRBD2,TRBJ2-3,CASSARGGGTDTRYF,TGTGCCAGCAGCGCGCGGGGGGGAGGCACAGATACGCGGTATTTT
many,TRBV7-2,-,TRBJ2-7,CASSEPRDGTYEQYF,TGTGCCAGCAGCGAGCCCCGGGACGGCACCTACGAGCAGTACTTC
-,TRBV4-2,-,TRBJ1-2,CASSQDIQYYGYTF,TGTGCCAGCAGCCAAGATATACAGTACTATGGCTACACCTTC
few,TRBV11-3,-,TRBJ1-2,CASSFGGASRGYTF,TGTGCCAGTAGCTTTGGTGGGGCCTCTAGGGGCTACACCTTC
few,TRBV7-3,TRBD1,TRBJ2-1,CASSRPDRGYNEQFF,TGTGCCAGCAGTCGCCCGGACAGGGGCTACAATGAGCAGTTCTTC
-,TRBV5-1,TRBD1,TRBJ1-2,CASSRRDSMEHGYTF,TGCGCCAGCAGCCGTAGGGACAGCATGGAACATGGCTACACCTTC
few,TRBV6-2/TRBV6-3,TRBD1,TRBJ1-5,CASSYGTDWDQPQHF,TGTGCCAGCAGTTACGGGACAGATTGGGATCAGCCCCAGCATTTT
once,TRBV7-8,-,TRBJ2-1,CASMDSSYNEQFF,TGTGCCAGCATGGACTCCTCCTACAATGAGCAGTTCTTC
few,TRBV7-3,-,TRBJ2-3,CASSLSGGGRGTQYF,TGTGCCAGCAGCTTATCGGGCGGGGGCCGCGGTACGCAGTATTTT
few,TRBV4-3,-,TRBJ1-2,CASSQDGGGVYGYTF,TGCGCCAGCAGCCAAGATGGGGGCGGAGTCTATGGCTACACCTTC
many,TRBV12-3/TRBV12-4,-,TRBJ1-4,CASSLSGATNEKLFF,TGTGCCAGCAGTTTATCGGGGGCAACTAATGAAAAACTGTTTTTT
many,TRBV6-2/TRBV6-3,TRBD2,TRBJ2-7,CASSGRTSGSWEYEQYF,TGTGCCAGCAGTGGAAGGACTAGCGGTTCGTGGGAGTACGAGCAGTACTTC
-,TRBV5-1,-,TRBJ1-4,CASSPSRDPGDEKLFF,TGCGCCAGCAGCCCTTCTCGGGACCCTGGGGATGAAAAACTGTTTTTT
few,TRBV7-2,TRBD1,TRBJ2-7,CASSSPDRASYEQYF,TGTGCCAGCAGCTCCCCGGACAGGGCGTCCTACGAGCAGTACTTC
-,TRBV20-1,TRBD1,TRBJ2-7,CSACMGQGTREQYF,TGCAGTGCTTGCATGGGACAGGGTACCAGGGAGCAGTACTTC
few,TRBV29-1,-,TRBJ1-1,CSVDVGGRTFF,TGCAGCGTTGACGTGGGGGGGAGGACTTTCTTT
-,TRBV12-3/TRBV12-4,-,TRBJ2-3,CASSLFRDTDTQYF,TGTGCCAGCAGTTTATTCCGGGACACAGATACGCAGTATTTT
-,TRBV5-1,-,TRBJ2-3,CASSLDPTVTQYF,TGCGCCAGCAGCTTGGACCCGACGGTTACGCAGTATTTT
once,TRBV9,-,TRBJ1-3,CASSVQSSGNTIYF,TGTGCCAGCAGCGTCCAATCTTCTGGAAACACCATATATTTT
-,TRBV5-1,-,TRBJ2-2,CASTTSTNTGELFF,TGCGCCAGCACGACTAGTACGAACACCGGGGAGCTGTTTTTT
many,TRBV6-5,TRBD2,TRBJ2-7,CASSYSRLAGSYEQYF,TGTGCCAGCAGTTACTCGAGGTTAGCGGGGTCCTACGAGCAGTACTTC
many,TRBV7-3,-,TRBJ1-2,CASSPTGGGGGYTF,TGTGCCAGCAGTCCCACCGGGGGGGGTGGTGGCTACACCTTC
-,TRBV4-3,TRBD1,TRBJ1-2,CASSQDLRGRGHYGYTF,TGCGCCAGCAGCCAAGATCTCAGGGGGAGGGGGCACTATGGCTACACCTTC
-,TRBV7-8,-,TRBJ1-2,CASSLGPGTNYGYTF,TGTGCCAGCAGCTTAGGTCCAGGGACGAACTATGGCTACACCTTC
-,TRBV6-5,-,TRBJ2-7,CASSYSGTGVYEQYF,TGTGCCAGCAGTTACTCGGGGACGGGGGTCTACGAGCAGTACTTC
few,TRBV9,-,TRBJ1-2,CASSVGDNGIYYGYTF,TGTGCCAGCAGCGTAGGGGATAACGGGATTTACTATGGCTACACCTTC
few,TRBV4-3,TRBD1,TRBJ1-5,CASSQEAQGVSNQPQHF,TGCGCCAGCAGCCAAGAGGCCCAGGGGGTAAGCAATCAGCCCCAGCATTTT
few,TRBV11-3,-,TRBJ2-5,CASSLRGGRSRDFQYF,TGTGCCAGCAGCCTCCGTGGGGGGCGAAGCCGGGACTTCCAGTACTTC
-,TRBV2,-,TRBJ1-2,CASRLLTSMGGYTF,TGTGCCAGCCGTCTCCTAACTTCGATGGGCGGCTACACCTTC
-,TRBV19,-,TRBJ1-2,CASSPGGSLLGYGYTF,TGTGCCAGTAGCCCCGGGGGCAGCCTTTTAGGATATGGCTACACCTTC
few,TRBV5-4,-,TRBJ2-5,CASSRGTGAPQETQYF,TGTGCCAGCAGCCGCGGCACGGGGGCCCCCCAAGAGACCCAGTACTTC
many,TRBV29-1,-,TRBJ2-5,CSVARQDLQETQYF,TGCAGCGTCGCGAGACAGGACCTCCAAGAGACCCAGTACTTC
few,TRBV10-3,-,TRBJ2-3,CAISGSGEDTQYF,TGTGCCATCAGCGGATCCGGGGAAGATACGCAGTATTTT
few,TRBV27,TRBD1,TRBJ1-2,CASLNPGQGDYGYTF,TGTGCCAGCCTCAATCCGGGACAGGGTGACTATGGCTACACCTTC
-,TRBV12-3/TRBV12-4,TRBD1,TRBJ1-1,CASTQDPGQGDTEAFF,TGTGCCAGCACTCAAGATCCGGGACAGGGGGACACTGAAGCTTTCTTT
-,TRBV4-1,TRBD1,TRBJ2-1,CASSQAPGTGSQEQFF,TGCGCCAGCAGCCAAGCCCCCGGGACAGGGTCCCAAGAGCAGTTCTTC
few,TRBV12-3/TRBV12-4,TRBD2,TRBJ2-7,CASRSAGAYEQYF,TGTGCCAGCAGGTCTGCGGGGGCCTACGAGCAGTACTTC
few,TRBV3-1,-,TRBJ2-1,CASSLYESRGLEQFF,TGTGCCAGCAGCCTATATGAGAGTCGGGGACTTGAGCAGTTCTTC
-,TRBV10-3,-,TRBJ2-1,CAISEPNTYNEQFF,TGTGCCATCAGTGAGCCAAATACCTACAATGAGCAGTTCTTC
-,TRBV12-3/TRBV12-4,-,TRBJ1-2,CASSRDGQWDYTF,TGTGCCAGCAGTAGGGACGGGCAGTGGGACTACACCTTC
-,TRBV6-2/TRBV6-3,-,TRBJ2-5,CASSYIGGAQETQYF,TGTGCCAGCAGTTATATTGGCGGGGCCCAAGAGACCCAGTACTTC
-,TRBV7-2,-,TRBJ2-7,CVSRQDRISSYEQYF,TGTGTCAGCAGACAGGACAGAATAAGCTCCTACGAGCAGTACTTC
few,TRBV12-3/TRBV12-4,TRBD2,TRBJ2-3,CASSLASGGAGDTQYF,TGTGCCAGCAGTTTAGCGAGCGGGGGGGCGGGAGATACGCAGTATTTT
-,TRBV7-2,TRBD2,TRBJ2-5,CASSQWGASGGRETQYF,TGTGCCAGCAGCCAATGGGGGGCTAGCGGGGGGCGGGAGACCCAGTACTTC
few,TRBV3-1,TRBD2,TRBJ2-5,CASSTLAGSETQYF,TGTGCCAGCAGCACCCTAGCGGGGTCAGAGACCCAGTACTTC
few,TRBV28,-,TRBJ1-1,CASTTLGDGSKAFF,TGTGCCAGCACCACCCTAGGCGACGGTTCAAAAGCTTTCTTT
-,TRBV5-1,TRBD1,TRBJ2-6,CASSLVYRGRMANVLTF,TGCGCCAGCAGCTTGGTGTACAGGGGGCGCATGGCCAACGTCCTGACTTTC
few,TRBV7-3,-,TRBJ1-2,CASSPEGGINYGYTF,TGTGCCAGCAGCCCGGAGGGGGGGATTAACTATGGCTACACCTTC
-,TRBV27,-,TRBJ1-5,CASSLRESQPQHF,TGTGCCAGCAGTTTACGGGAGAGCCAGCCCCAGCATTTT
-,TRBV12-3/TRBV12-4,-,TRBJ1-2,CASSPPRGNYGYTF,TGTGCCAGCAGCCCCCCCCGGGGTAACTATGGCTACACCTTC
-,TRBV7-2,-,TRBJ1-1,CASSTRAARTEAFF,TGTGCCAGCAGCACTAGAGCCGCGAGGACTGAAGCTTTCTTT
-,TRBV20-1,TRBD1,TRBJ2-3,CSAPGLTGGDTQYF,TGCAGTGCCCCGGGACTGACAGGGGGAGATACGCAGTATTTT